Each of the 2 T cell receptor beta chains below was sequenced from the same sample in a study of T cell responses to AZD1222 COVID-19 vaccine. Here immunoSEQ multiplex PCR was the method, and the copy in TCRdb shows in-frame clones only, minus some. The data show more than 150,000 clones, around 89% seen once. Sequencing used peripheral blood, obtained 28 days after the second AZD1222 dose. The receptors derive from an adult who received the AZD1222 COVID-19 vaccine.

This chain uses TRBV5-1 with TRBJ2-5; 7 bases map to TRBD2. CDR1 is SGHRS and CDR2 is YFSETQ in the germline V gene. The CDR3 is made up of 17 amino acids. V gave up 4 bases and J gave up 4 bases; unmatched junction bases: 16. CDR3 nucleotides: TGCGCCAGCAGCGGTAGTGGTGCGGGAGTAGCAGCAGAGACCCAGTACTTC. Amino acids: CASSGSGAGVAAETQYF.

This sequence joins TRBV29-1 and TRBJ2-7; TRBD1 might be the D (6 bases). Deletions cut 6 bases from V and 5 bases from J, with 17 bases between. There are 13 residues in the CDR3. CDR1 is SQVTM, CDR2 ANQGSEA, per germline. The CDR3 loop reads CSVRDTPIHEQYF. The CDR3 DNA follows: TGCAGCGTCCGGGACACGCCGATCCACGAGCAGTACTTC.